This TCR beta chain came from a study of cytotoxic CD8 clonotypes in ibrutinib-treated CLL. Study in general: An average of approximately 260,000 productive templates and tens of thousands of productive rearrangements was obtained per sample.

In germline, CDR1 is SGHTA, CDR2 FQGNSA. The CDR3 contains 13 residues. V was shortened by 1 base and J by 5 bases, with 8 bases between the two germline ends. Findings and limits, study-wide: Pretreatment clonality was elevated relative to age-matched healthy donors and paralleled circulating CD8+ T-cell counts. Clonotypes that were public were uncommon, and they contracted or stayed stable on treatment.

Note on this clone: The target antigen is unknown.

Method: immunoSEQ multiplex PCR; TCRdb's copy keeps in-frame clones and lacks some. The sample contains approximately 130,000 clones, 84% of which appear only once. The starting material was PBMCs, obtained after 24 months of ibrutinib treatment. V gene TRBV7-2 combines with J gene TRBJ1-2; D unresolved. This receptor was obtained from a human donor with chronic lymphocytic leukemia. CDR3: CASSLGTAYGYTF. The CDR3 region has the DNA TGTGCCAGCAGCTTAGGGACGGCGTATGGCTACACCTTC.